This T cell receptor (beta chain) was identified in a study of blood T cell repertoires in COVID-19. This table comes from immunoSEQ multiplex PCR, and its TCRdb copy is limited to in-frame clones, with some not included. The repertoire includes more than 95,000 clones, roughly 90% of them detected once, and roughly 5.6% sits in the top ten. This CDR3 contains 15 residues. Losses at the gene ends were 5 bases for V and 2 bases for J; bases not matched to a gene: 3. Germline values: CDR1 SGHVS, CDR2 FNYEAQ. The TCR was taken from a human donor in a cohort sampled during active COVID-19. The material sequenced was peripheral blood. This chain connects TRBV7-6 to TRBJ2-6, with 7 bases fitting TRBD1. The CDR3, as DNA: TGTGCCAGCAGCCTAGACAGGGCTGGGGCCAACGTCCTGACTTTC. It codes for CASSLDRAGANVLTF.